These 2 T cell receptor beta chains were all obtained from the same sample, sequenced in a study of CD8 T cells in Susac syndrome. After extraction with the RNeasy kit, roughly 0.5 to 1 ug of the RNA was reverse transcribed using random hexamers. TCRdb redid the calling of the immunoSEQ multiplex PCR reads with MiXCR, one entry per CDR3 protein. This repertoire shows 150,000 or so distinct CDR3 sequences, around 95% found once; its top ten account for 0.15%. The sequencing input was CD8+ T cells from PBMCs. These receptors came from a human donor with multiple sclerosis.

The chain couples TRBV5-6 to TRBJ2-1; possible D gene TRBD2, 6 bases. CDR1 is SGHDT and CDR2 is YYEEEE in the germline V gene. This CDR3 region has 14 residues. Trimming removed 3 bases at V and 4 bases at J, with 11 bases between. The CDR3 DNA sequence: TGTGCCAGCAGCTCCACGCGGGGTTACAATGAGCAGTTCTTC. The encoded protein is CASSSTRGYNEQFF.

The gene calls are TRBV20-1 and TRBJ1-1; D is unclear. Germline CDR1 DFQATT, CDR2 SNEGSKA (reference sequence). Trimming cost V 3 bases and J 3 bases, with 17 bases left between them. The CDR3 runs to 15 residues. CDR3 loop: CSASKPTGRDTEAFF. The CDR3 nucleotides are TGCAGTGCTAGTAAGCCGACGGGGAGGGACACTGAAGCTTTCTTT.